The clone carrying this TCR beta chain was seen ten or more times. The antigen remains unidentified. CD4+ or CD8+ T cells, around 960,000 per library, were used for sorted libraries. This record comes from a study of neurological immune-mediated disorders. V was clipped by 0 bases and J by 5 bases, with 11 bases between them. The germline CDR1 and CDR2 sequences are SGDLS and YYNGEE. The length of the CDR3 is 14 residues. The study's findings and limits: In HTLV-1-associated myelopathy, TCR clonal expansion was greatest, whereas multiple sclerosis had the least, falling below healthy controls.

The team produced cDNA through 5'RACE using 10-nucleotide random UMIs. Sequencing runs each yielded over 170 million TCR-beta sequences from 15-18 subjects. TCRdb reprocessed the 5' RACE reads with MiXCR, giving one entry per CDR3 protein. This table has approximately 30,000 distinct CDR3 sequences, about 4% appearing once. The receptor was derived from a woman in her thirties or forties in good health. Sequenced material: CD4+ T cells from blood. V is TRBV9 and J is TRBJ1-2; the D is unclear. CDR3: CASSVEGSSYGYTF. DNA of the CDR3: TGTGCCAGCAGCGTAGAAGGCTCAAGTTATGGCTACACCTTC.